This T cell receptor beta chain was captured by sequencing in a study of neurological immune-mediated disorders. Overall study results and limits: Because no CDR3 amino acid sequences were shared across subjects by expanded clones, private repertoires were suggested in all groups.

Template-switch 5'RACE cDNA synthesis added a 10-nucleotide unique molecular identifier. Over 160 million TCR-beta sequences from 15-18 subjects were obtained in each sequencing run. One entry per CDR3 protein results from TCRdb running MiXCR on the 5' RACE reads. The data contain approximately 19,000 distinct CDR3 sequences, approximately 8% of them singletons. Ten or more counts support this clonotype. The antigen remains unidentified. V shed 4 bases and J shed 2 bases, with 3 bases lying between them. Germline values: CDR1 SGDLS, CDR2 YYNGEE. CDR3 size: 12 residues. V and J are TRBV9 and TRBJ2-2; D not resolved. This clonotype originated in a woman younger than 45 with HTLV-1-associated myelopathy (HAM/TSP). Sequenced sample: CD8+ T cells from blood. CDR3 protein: CASSSNTGELFF. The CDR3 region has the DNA TGTGCCAGCAGCTCAAACACCGGGGAGCTGTTTTTT.